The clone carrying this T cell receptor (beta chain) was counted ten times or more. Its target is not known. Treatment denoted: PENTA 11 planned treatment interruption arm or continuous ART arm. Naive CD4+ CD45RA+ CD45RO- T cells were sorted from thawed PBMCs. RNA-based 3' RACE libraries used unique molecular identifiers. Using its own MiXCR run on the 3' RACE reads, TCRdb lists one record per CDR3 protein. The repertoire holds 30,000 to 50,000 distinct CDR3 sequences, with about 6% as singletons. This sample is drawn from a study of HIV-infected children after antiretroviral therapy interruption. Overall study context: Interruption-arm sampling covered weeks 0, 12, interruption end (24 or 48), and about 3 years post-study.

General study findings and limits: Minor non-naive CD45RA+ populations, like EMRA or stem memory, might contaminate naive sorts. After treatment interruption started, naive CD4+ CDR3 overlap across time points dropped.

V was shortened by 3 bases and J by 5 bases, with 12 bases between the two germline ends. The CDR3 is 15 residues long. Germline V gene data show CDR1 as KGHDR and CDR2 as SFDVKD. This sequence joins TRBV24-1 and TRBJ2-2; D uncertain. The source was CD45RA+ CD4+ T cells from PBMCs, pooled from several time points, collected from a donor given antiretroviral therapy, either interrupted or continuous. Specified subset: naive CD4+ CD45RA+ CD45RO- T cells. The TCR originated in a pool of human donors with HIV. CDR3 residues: CATSDRRVSTGELFF. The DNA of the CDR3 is TGTGCCACCAGTGATCGCCGAGTTTCAACCGGGGAGCTGTTTTTT.